These 28 T cell receptor beta chains came from one sample sequenced in a study of blood T cell repertoires in COVID-19. Generated by immunoSEQ multiplex PCR, the TCRdb table keeps only in-frame clones and is missing some. The table has approximately 70,000 clones, roughly 82% seen once. Sequenced: peripheral blood. The receptors come from a human donor in a cohort sampled during active COVID-19.

In its sample, this clone was seen once. The V gene is TRBV2, the J gene TRBJ2-5; 14 bases line up with TRBD2. The CDR3 totals 16 residues. The trim removed 6 bases at V and 1 base at J, leaving 4 bases unmatched. Germline values: CDR1 SNHLY, CDR2 FYNNEI. Here the CDR3 reads CASRGLAGATQETQYF. As DNA, the CDR3 is TGTGCCAGCAGGGGACTAGCGGGGGCGACCCAAGAGACCCAGTACTTC.

The chain recombines TRBV5-6 with TRBJ1-2, with unresolved D. From germline, CDR1 is SGHDT and CDR2 YYEEEE. Trimming shortened V by 1 base and J by 4 bases, and 8 bases separated the two germline ends. The CDR3 runs 13 residues. CDR3 bases: TGTGCCAGCAGCTTGCGGGAACCCTATGGCTACACCTTC. This translates into CASSLREPYGYTF.

This clone was detected once. V gene TRBV5-4 combines with J gene TRBJ2-3, with a tentative D call TRBD2 (6 bases). The CDR3 has 15 amino acids. CDR1 and CDR2 from the germline V gene are SGHNT and YYREEE (reference sequence). Trimming pared 4 bases from V and 0 bases from J, leaving 12 bases between. CDR3 nucleotide sequence: TGTGCCAGCAGCACCCGGGCGGGGAGCACAGATACGCAGTATTTT. It codes for CASSTRAGSTDTQYF.

This clone occurred once. The DNA of the CDR3 is TGTGCCAGGTGGACAGGGGAGATGAACACTGAAGCTTTCTTT. It codes for CARWTGEMNTEAFF. V usage is TRBV2 and J usage is TRBJ1-1, with 9 nucleotides matching TRBD1. Germline CDR1 reads SNHLY; CDR2 reads FYNNEI. V lost 9 bases, J lost 0 bases, and 5 bases stayed unmatched. The CDR3 covers 14 residues.

This clone has just one count. The chain couples TRBV7-9 to TRBJ1-2; D may be TRBD1 (6 bases). Germline values: CDR1 SEHNR, CDR2 FQNEAQ (reference sequence). Deletions cut 5 bases from V and 6 bases from J, with 19 bases between. The CDR3 has 15 residues. CDR3 bases: TGTGCCAGCAGCCACACCGTACAGGGAGAGGATGGCTACACCTTC. Protein sequence: CASSHTVQGEDGYTF. The variable domain in full, completed from reference TRBV7-9 and TRBJ1-2, reads DTGVSQNPRHKITKRGQNVTFRCDPISEHNRLYWYRQTLGQGPEFLTYFQNEAQLEKSRLLSDRFSAERPKGSFSTLEIQRTEQGDSAMYLCASSHTVQGEDGYTFGSGTRLTVV.

This chain joins TRBV5-4 and TRBJ1-4; D remains ambiguous. The germline CDR1 and CDR2 sequences are SGHNT and YYREEE (reference sequence). There are 15 residues in the CDR3. V lost 4 bases and J lost 8, with 18 bases in between. CDR3 sequence reads: CASSHAGLQREKLFF. The CDR3 DNA follows: TGTGCCAGCAGCCACGCCGGGCTTCAGCGGGAAAAACTGTTTTTT.

V gene TRBV27 combines with J gene TRBJ2-7, with D maybe TRBD1 (6 bases). CDR1 is MNHEY, CDR2 SMNVEV, per germline (reference sequence). The V end lost 8 bases, the J end lost 2 bases, and 13 bases lay between the germline ends. The CDR3 extends over 13 amino acids. The CDR3 loop is CASSYRAPYEQYF. CDR3 coding DNA: TGTGCCAGCTCTTACAGGGCGCCCTACGAGCAGTACTTC.

This clone was seen only a few times. CDR3 coding DNA: TGTGCCAGCAGTTTACGGTGGACAGGGAGCTCTGGAAACACCATATATTTT. This sequence encodes CASSLRWTGSSGNTIYF. This chain connects TRBV27 to TRBJ1-3, with 8 nucleotides matching TRBD1. CDR3 length: 17 residues. CDR1 is MNHEY, CDR2 SMNVEV, per germline (reference sequence). The ends lost 2 bases at V and 0 bases at J; junction bases unmatched: 6.

The genes are TRBV12-3 or TRBV12-4 and TRBJ2-3, with D maybe TRBD2 (6 bases). This CDR3 is built from 12 residues. Trimming took off 5 bases at V and 4 bases at J, with 7 bases between the two ends. The CDR3 spells CASSREADTQYF. The CDR3 DNA sequence: TGTGCCAGCAGTAGGGAGGCAGATACGCAGTATTTT.

This clone showed up just a few times. The gene calls are TRBV6-6 and TRBJ2-7; TRBD1 aligns across 8 bases. The junction had 10 bases not matched to a gene; V was cut back by 4 bases and J by 5 bases. This CDR3 contains 15 residues. Germline loops: CDR1 MNHNY, CDR2 SVGAGI (reference sequence). Here the CDR3 DNA reads TGTGCCAGCAGTTCTCGGACAGGGCGTGGGAACGAGCAGTACTTC. The encoded protein is CASSSRTGRGNEQYF.

V gene TRBV11-2 combines with J gene TRBJ2-3; 15 nucleotides match TRBD2. CDR1 and CDR2 from the germline V gene are SGHAT and FQNNGV. CDR3 length: 17 residues. V lost 5 bases, J lost 3 bases, and 6 bases stayed unmatched. DNA of the CDR3: TGTGCCAGCAGCCCCGGACTAGCGGGGGGGCAAACAGATACGCAGTATTTT. Its translation: CASSPGLAGGQTDTQYF.

This chain links TRBV11-3 with TRBJ2-1; no definite D call. The CDR3 length is 13 residues. The germline V and J ends were trimmed by 5 bases and 8 bases, with 13 bases remaining between them. The germline V gene has CDR1 SGHNT and CDR2 YENEEA. CDR3 sequence: CASSPYSRDEQFF. The CDR3 DNA follows: TGTGCCAGCAGCCCCTACTCCCGAGATGAGCAGTTCTTC.

J is TRBJ1-2 and V is TRBV7-9; possible D gene TRBD1, 5 bases. Germline V gene data show CDR1 as SEHNR and CDR2 as FQNEAQ (reference sequence). The CDR3 contains 13 residues. V was pared by 5 bases and J by 5 bases, with 12 bases between. CDR3 sequence reads: CASSPAGLYGYTF. DNA of the CDR3: TGTGCCAGCAGCCCGGCAGGGCTATATGGCTACACCTTC. Full variable domain (rest looked up from reference TRBV7-9 and TRBJ1-2): DTGVSQNPRHKITKRGQNVTFRCDPISEHNRLYWYRQTLGQGPEFLTYFQNEAQLEKSRLLSDRFSAERPKGSFSTLEIQRTEQGDSAMYLCASSPAGLYGYTFGSGTRLTVV.

This chain uses TRBV27 with TRBJ1-2; the D gene is possibly TRBD1 (6 bases). Germline V lookup: CDR1 MNHEY, CDR2 SMNVEV (reference sequence). The length of the CDR3 is 17 residues. Between the trimmed V and J ends, which lost 5 bases and 7 bases, there was a span of 26 bases. This chain's CDR3 is CASSPSGTGPSPGGYTF. The CDR3 bases are TGTGCCAGCAGTCCTTCCGGAACAGGGCCATCTCCAGGTGGCTACACCTTC.

This chain links TRBV19 with TRBJ1-6; 7 bases match TRBD1. The CDR3 totals 13 residues. CDR1 and CDR2 from the germline V gene are LNHDA and SQIVND (reference sequence). V lost 7 bases and J lost 9; bases outside the gene matches: 6. CDR3 DNA sequence: TGTGCCAGTATCGACAGGGATGGTTCACCCCTCCACTTT. Translated: CASIDRDGSPLHF.

This chain links TRBV6-6 with TRBJ2-7, with 9 nucleotides matching TRBD1. Germline V gene lookup returns CDR1 MNHNY and CDR2 SVGAGI (reference sequence). Germline trimming cut 2 bases from V and 0 bases from J; bases unmatched to any gene: 5. This CDR3 is 16 amino acids long. CDR3 amino acids: CASSYLGQGFSYEQYF. For the CDR3, the DNA is TGTGCCAGCAGTTACCTAGGACAGGGGTTCTCCTACGAGCAGTACTTC.

The chain uses TRBV6-2 or TRBV6-3 and TRBJ2-7, with a tentative D call TRBD2 (5 bases). The V end lost 1 base, the J end lost 0 bases, and 16 bases lay between the germline ends. CDR3 length: 17 amino acids. Germline assignment: CDR1 MNHEY and CDR2 SVGEGT. In DNA, the CDR3 is TGTGCCAGCAGTTACTTCGACTATTTGGCAGGCTCCTACGAGCAGTACTTC. Translating it yields CASSYFDYLAGSYEQYF.

This clone was recorded only once. The rearrangement links TRBV27 to TRBJ1-2; D perhaps matches TRBD1 (6 bases). CDR1 is MNHEY and CDR2 is SMNVEV in the germline V gene (reference sequence). The CDR3 runs to 14 residues. V lost 2 bases and J 5 bases, leaving 12 bases between the germline ends. The CDR3 DNA reads as TGTGCCAGCAGTTTAAATGGACAGCTATATGGCTACACCTTC. The encoded protein is CASSLNGQLYGYTF.

V and J are TRBV5-1 and TRBJ1-1, with D unresolved. Deletions cut 7 bases from V and 1 base from J, with 14 bases between. The CDR3 sequence is 14 residues long. CDR1 and CDR2 (germline): SGHRS, YFSETQ. The CDR3 coding sequence is TGCGCCAGCGGCTACATCGATTCGAACACTGAAGCTTTCTTT. Translating gives CASGYIDSNTEAFF.

This chain links TRBV29-1 with TRBJ1-1; D gene uncertain. CDR1 is SQVTM and CDR2 is ANQGSEA in the germline V gene. The CDR3 runs 10 residues. V lost 4 bases to trimming and J lost 8 bases, with 8 bases between them. CDR3 nucleotide sequence: TGCAGCGTTGGGAGTGAGGAAGCTTTCTTT. It encodes CSVGSEEAFF.

The chain carries TRBV7-9 and TRBJ2-3; 12 nucleotides align to TRBD2. V lost 5 bases to trimming and J lost 8 bases; unmatched junction nucleotides: 11. CDR3 size: 16 residues. Germline CDR1 SEHNR, CDR2 FQNEAQ (reference sequence). CDR3 sequence: CASSPELAGGSGTQYF. CDR3 in DNA: TGTGCCAGCAGCCCCGAACTAGCGGGGGGCTCGGGTACGCAGTATTTT.

This clone was detected only once. This chain joins TRBV2 and TRBJ1-1; 10 nucleotides align to TRBD1. V trimming: 6 bases; J trimming: 5 bases; junction bases outside the gene matches: 6. The CDR3 is made up of 14 amino acids. In germline, CDR1 is SNHLY, CDR2 FYNNEI. CDR3 nucleotides: TGTGCCAGCAGAGGACAGGGGGTATCGACTGAAGCTTTCTTT. This encodes CASRGQGVSTEAFF.

The genes are TRBV2 and TRBJ1-3; D gene ambiguous. This CDR3 is 14 amino acids long. Per germline, CDR1 SNHLY and CDR2 FYNNEI. V was shortened by 4 bases and J by 3 bases, with 10 bases between the two germline ends. The CDR3 DNA is TGTGCCAGCAGTGCTGAGGAGGGTGGAAACACCATATATTTT. It is translated as CASSAEEGGNTIYF.

This chain connects TRBV18 to TRBJ2-7; D remains ambiguous. Deletions cut 4 bases from V and 0 bases from J, with 13 bases between. Germline V gene sequence: CDR1 KGHSH, CDR2 LQKENI. The CDR3 sequence is 15 residues long. CDR3 protein: CASSLTGSSSYEQYF. DNA for the CDR3: TGTGCCAGCTCACTGACCGGGTCGAGCTCCTACGAGCAGTACTTC.

This rearrangement joins TRBV5-6 to TRBJ2-1; D call uncertain. The CDR3 consists of 13 residues. With 3 bases removed from V and 6 bases from J, the gap between germline ends came to 10 bases. Germline loops: CDR1 SGHDT, CDR2 YYEEEE. CDR3 sequence reads: CASSSNFGNEQFF. The CDR3 bases are TGTGCCAGCAGCTCTAATTTTGGCAATGAGCAGTTCTTC.

The count of this clone is one. J is TRBJ1-5 and V is TRBV2; a possible D gene is TRBD1 (6 bases). Germline lookup yields CDR1 SNHLY and CDR2 FYNNEI. V was cut by 4 bases and J by 4 bases, with 14 bases left in between. CDR3 size: 15 residues. In DNA form, the CDR3 reads TGTGCCAGCAGTGGGACAGCCAGTTTTAATCAGCCCCAGCATTTT. This translates into CASSGTASFNQPQHF.

The chain employs TRBV12-3 or TRBV12-4 and TRBJ1-4; D is ambiguous. The CDR3 length is 11 residues. The V and J ends lost 3 bases and 7 bases respectively, with 3 bases between them. This CDR3 reads CASSFSEKLFF. The CDR3 DNA reads TGTGCCAGCAGTTTCAGTGAAAAACTGTTTTTT.

The chain employs TRBV2 and TRBJ1-4; the match to TRBD1 covers 7 bases. The CDR3 covers 16 residues. V was pared by 5 bases and J by 8 bases, with 14 bases of the junction left unmatched. Germline loops: CDR1 SNHLY, CDR2 FYNNEI. The CDR3 DNA sequence: TGTGCCAGCAGTAGGACAGGAGGAGGATTGGCGGAAAAACTGTTTTTT. Translated, it gives CASSRTGGGLAEKLFF.